This TCR beta chain originates from a study of blood T cell repertoires in COVID-19. For the study at large: In each case, the material was cDNA or gDNA derived from T cells, B-cell-depleted T cells, or PBMCs.

This CDR3 is 12 amino acids long. Per the germline V gene, CDR1 is LGHDT and CDR2 is YNNKEL (reference sequence). V was cut by 2 bases and J by 4 bases, with 6 bases left in between. Sequenced by immunoSEQ multiplex PCR; TCRdb stores in-frame clones only, minus some. Here the sample spans about 180,000 clones, roughly 84% being singletons. This receptor was taken from a young man with active or convalescent COVID-19. J is TRBJ2-7 and V is TRBV3-1 (or the pseudogene TRBV3-2), with D possibly matching TRBD2 (5 bases). What was sequenced was peripheral blood. CDR3 in amino acids: CASSQLAYEQYF. The CDR3 DNA reads TGTGCCAGCAGCCAACTAGCTTACGAGCAGTACTTC.